A selection of T cell receptor beta chains follows, all from one sample in a study of tumor-infiltrating lymphocytes in localized non-small cell lung cancer. Data came from immunoSEQ multiplex PCR; TCRdb stores just in-frame clones and leaves some out. The sample contains about 23,000 clones, roughly 71% of which appear only once. The material sequenced was lung tumor tissue. Receptors were obtained from a human donor with non-small cell lung cancer. CDR3s leave out the opening cysteine and the closing phenylalanine or tryptophan. A D gene is named only where the DNA matches it firmly. Size is omitted from some rows. Given values are once, few, many or a class for expanded clones.

j_call | d_call | clone_size | v_call | cdr3_aa
TRBJ1-1 | . | . | TRBV4-3 | ASSQGTGKNTEAF
TRBJ2-1 | . | . | TRBV6-6 | ASSYWANNEQF
TRBJ2-7 | TRBD1 | . | TRBV23-1 | ASSRDRRGLHSYEQY
TRBJ1-2 | TRBD1 | few | TRBV2 | ASRPRQGNYGYT
TRBJ2-7 | . | . | TRBV5-1 | ASSETMTPGEQY
TRBJ1-4 | . | . | TRBV30 | AWSVSQGYNEKLF
TRBJ1-4 | TRBD1 | . | TRBV9 | ASSVEQGARGEKLF
TRBJ2-7 | . | . | TRBV28 | ASSPDSLYEQY
TRBJ2-7 | . | . | TRBV6-5 | ASRRNRVPAYEQY
TRBJ1-2 | . | . | TRBV10-3 | AISVDKGYGYT
TRBJ2-5 | . | . | TRBV4-2 | ASSFRQGGTQETQY
TRBJ1-2 | TRBD1 | . | TRBV5-4 | ASSFRTGGTYGYT
TRBJ2-5 | . | . | TRBV5-4 | ASSPGDLQETQY
TRBJ1-1 | . | . | TRBV27 | ASRSVGTEAF